What follows are 15 T cell receptor beta chains derived from one specimen sequenced in a study of PD-1 blockade in classical Hodgkin lymphoma. The table came from immunoSEQ multiplex PCR; TCRdb's copy has only in-frame clones and leaves some out. This table has about 33,000 clones, around three quarters appearing once. The time point here: cycle 4 day 1 (C4D1), after 6 weeks of nivolumab. Every patient relapsed after autologous stem cell transplantation, and brentuximab vedotin exposure varied. The material was peripheral blood mononuclear cells (PBMCs), obtained before the fourth cycle of nivolumab. These receptor sequences come from a human donor with classical Hodgkin lymphoma.

This clone was seen only a few times. One end of the junction is discordant with germline, which a read error may explain. V usage is TRBV7-7 and J usage is TRBJ2-3, with D perhaps assigned TRBD1 or TRBD2 (6 bases each). The CDR3 consists of 13 residues. Germline loops: CDR1 SSHAT, CDR2 FNYEAQ (reference sequence). CDR3 DNA: TGTGCTAGCAGCTTAGGGGGGACAGATACGCAGTATTTT. As protein: CASSLGGTDTQYF.

The chain joins TRBV7-6 to TRBJ2-2; D is unresolved. This CDR3 spans 15 amino acids. The ends were cut back, 6 bases at V and 0 bases at J, with 11 bases in the middle. Looked up from germline, CDR1 is SGHVS and CDR2 is FNYEAQ. This CDR3 is CASSSLGSNTGELFF. CDR3 in DNA: TGTGCCAGCAGTTCGCTAGGATCGAACACCGGGGAGCTGTTTTTT.

The chain recombines TRBV11-2 with TRBJ1-1; D not certain. Germline values: CDR1 SGHAT, CDR2 FQNNGV. V was clipped by 2 bases and J by 1 base, with 8 bases between them. CDR3 size: 14 residues. The CDR3 loop reads CASSLTGWNTEAFF. The CDR3 nucleotides read TGTGCCAGCAGCTTAACCGGGTGGAACACTGAAGCTTTCTTT.

This clone was seen more than once but under ten times. The J gene is TRBJ2-2, the V gene TRBV6-1; D gene unclear. The CDR3 consists of 11 residues. The germline V and J ends were trimmed by 7 bases and 6 bases, with 6 bases remaining between them. Germline CDR1 reads MNHNS; CDR2 reads SASEGT. In DNA, the CDR3 is TGTGCCAGCACTGTGGCCGGGGAGCTGTTTTTT. This codes for CASTVAGELFF.

This chain joins TRBV4-2 and TRBJ1-2, with a possible D match to TRBD1 (6 bases). Germline CDR1 and CDR2: LGHNA and YNFKEQ. Trimming removed 5 bases at V and 7 bases at J, with 23 bases between. CDR3 length equals 16 residues. CDR3: CASSLDVEQGIVGYTF. The DNA of the CDR3 is TGTGCCAGCAGCTTGGACGTCGAACAGGGTATAGTTGGCTACACCTTC.

This clone has just a few counts. This sequence joins TRBV27 and TRBJ2-7; D is undetermined. This CDR3 spans 14 amino acids. Germline V CDR1 and CDR2: MNHEY, SMNVEV (reference sequence). The V and J ends lost 6 bases and 0 bases respectively, with 12 bases between them. In nucleotides, the CDR3 is TGTGCCAGCAGGCCTACCTCCCTCTCCTACGAGCAGTACTTC. Its protein product is CASRPTSLSYEQYF.

CDR3 DNA sequence: TGTGCCAGCAGCTTGGTACAGGGGCTTACCGGGGAGCTGTTTTTT. This sequence encodes CASSLVQGLTGELFF. The J gene is TRBJ2-2, the V gene TRBV7-9, with 7 bases matching TRBD1. The CDR3 is 15 amino acids. The V segment lost 3 bases and the J segment 5 bases; nucleotides outside the gene matches: 6. CDR1 and CDR2 (germline): SEHNR, FQNEAQ (reference sequence).

CDR3 nucleotides: TGTGCCAGCAGTCCGGGGGTCCTAGACTACAATGAGCAGTTCTTC. This encodes CASSPGVLDYNEQFF. V usage is TRBV28 and J usage is TRBJ2-1; TRBD2 might be the D (6 bases). CDR1 is MDHEN, CDR2 SYDVKM, per germline. This CDR3 is 15 amino acids long. V was shortened by 5 bases and J by 3 bases, with 14 bases between the two germline ends.

J is TRBJ2-1 and V is TRBV5-1; 10 nucleotides agree with TRBD2. CDR3 length equals 18 residues. V gave up 3 bases and J gave up 9 bases; unmatched junction bases: 18. The germline V gene has CDR1 SGHRS and CDR2 YFSETQ. The CDR3 nucleotides read TGCGCCAGCAGCTCCGGGACAGCTACTAGCGGGGCTCGTCGTGAGCAGTTCTTC. This encodes CASSSGTATSGARREQFF.

V gene TRBV6-1 combines with J gene TRBJ2-7; unclear D gene. Trimming shortened V by 7 bases and J by 9 bases, and 13 bases separated the two germline ends. The germline V gene encodes CDR1 MNHNS and CDR2 SASEGT. The CDR3 has 11 amino acids. The CDR3 coding sequence is TGTGCCAGCAACCCACCCCCCGTGCAGTACTTC. Protein product: CASNPPPVQYF.

This clone was observed a handful of times. CDR3 sequence: CASRILQGDSPLHF. In DNA, the CDR3 is TGTGCCAGCAGAATCCTACAGGGAGATTCACCCCTCCACTTT. V gene TRBV6-6 combines with J gene TRBJ1-6; D may be TRBD1 (6 bases). Germline V gives CDR1 MNHNY, CDR2 SVGAGI (reference sequence). The CDR3 sequence is 14 residues long. Trimming left V 6 bases short and J 8 bases short, with 14 bases between.

V usage is TRBV29-1 and J usage is TRBJ1-1; 7 bases are shared with TRBD1. V was clipped by 7 bases and J by 10 bases; unmatched bases: 6. The CDR3 consists of 10 residues. Germline CDR1 SQVTM, CDR2 ANQGSEA. The DNA of the CDR3 is TGCAGCGCCCAGACAGGGATAGCTTTCTTT. This translates into CSAQTGIAFF. The variable domain in full, with the rest retrieved from reference TRBV29-1 and TRBJ1-1, is SAVISQKPSRDICQRGTSLTIQCQVDSQVTMMFWYRQQPGQSLTLIATANQGSEATYESGFVIDKFPISRPNLTFSTLTVSNMSPEDSSIYLCSAQTGIAFFGQGTRLTVV.

This sequence joins TRBV29-1 and TRBJ1-1; D is possibly TRBD1 (5 bases). The CDR3 consists of 14 residues. V shed 4 bases and J shed 1 base, with 13 bases lying between them. CDR1 is SQVTM and CDR2 is ANQGSEA in the germline V gene. DNA for the CDR3: TGCAGCGTTGGATCTGGGGCAGAGAACACTGAAGCTTTCTTT. This gives the protein CSVGSGAENTEAFF.

This chain connects TRBV11-2 to TRBJ1-2, with 11 bases lining up with TRBD1. V lost 9 bases and J lost 5; bases outside the gene matches: 8. CDR1 and CDR2 (germline): SGHAT, FQNNGV. The CDR3 is 14 residues long. The CDR3 DNA sequence: TGTGCCAGTACCTTCGGGACAGGGGGTTATGGCTACACCTTC. It translates to CASTFGTGGYGYTF.

This rearrangement joins TRBV6-5 to TRBJ2-3, with 8 bases aligning to TRBD2. This CDR3 has 14 residues. V shed 6 bases and J 4 bases; nucleotides not matched to a gene: 6. The germline V gene has CDR1 MNHEY and CDR2 SVGAGI. This chain's CDR3 is CASSVAGNPDTQYF. Written as DNA, the CDR3 is TGTGCCAGCAGCGTAGCGGGGAACCCAGATACGCAGTATTTT.